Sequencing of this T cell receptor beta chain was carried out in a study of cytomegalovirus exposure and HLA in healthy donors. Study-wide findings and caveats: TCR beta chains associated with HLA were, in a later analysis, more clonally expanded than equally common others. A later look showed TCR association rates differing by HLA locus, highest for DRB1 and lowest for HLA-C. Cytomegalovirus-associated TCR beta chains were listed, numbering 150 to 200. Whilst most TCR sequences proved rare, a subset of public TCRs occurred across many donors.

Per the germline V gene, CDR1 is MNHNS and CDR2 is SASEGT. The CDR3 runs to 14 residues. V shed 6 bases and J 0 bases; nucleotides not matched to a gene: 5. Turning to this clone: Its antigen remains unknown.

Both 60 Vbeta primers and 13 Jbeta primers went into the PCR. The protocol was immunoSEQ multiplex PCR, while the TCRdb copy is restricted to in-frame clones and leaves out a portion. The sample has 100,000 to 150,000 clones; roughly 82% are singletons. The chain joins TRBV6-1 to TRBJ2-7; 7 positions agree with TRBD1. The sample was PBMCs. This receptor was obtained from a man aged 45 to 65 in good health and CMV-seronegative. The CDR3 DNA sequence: TGTGCCAGCAGAACAGGGGCGTACTCCTACGAGCAGTACTTC. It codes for CASRTGAYSYEQYF.